This T cell receptor beta chain derives from a study of T cell changes during pregnancy in multiple sclerosis. V lost 0 bases, J lost 4 bases, and 11 bases lay in between. CDR3 length equals 15 residues. The germline V gene encodes CDR1 SGHRS and CDR2 YFSETQ. Sequencing used immunoSEQ multiplex PCR; TCRdb keeps in-frame clones, though not all of them. The table includes tens of thousands of clones, roughly 89% detected once. The sample consisted of CD4+ T cells from peripheral blood mononuclear cells, taken in the first trimester of pregnancy. The source of this sequence is a female donor with multiple sclerosis, enrolled in a pregnancy study. This rearrangement joins TRBV5-1 to TRBJ2-1; weak D call: TRBD2 (5 bases). CDR3 region: CASSLVSGLYNEQFF. CDR3 coding DNA: TGCGCCAGCAGCTTGGTGTCGGGATTATACAATGAGCAGTTCTTC.